The 5 T cell receptor beta chains in this list originate from one sample, sequenced in a study of blood T cell repertoires in COVID-19. The repertoire was sequenced with immunoSEQ multiplex PCR; TCRdb's copy has only in-frame clones and lacks some. The sample carries about 95,000 clones, roughly 89% recorded once. Input material: peripheral blood. These TCRs come from a woman aged 70-85 years with acute or convalescent COVID-19.

The rearrangement joins TRBV14 to TRBJ2-5; D may be TRBD1 (6 bases). The CDR3 has 13 residues. Germline CDR1 reads SGHDN; CDR2 reads FVKESK. The V end was cut by 4 bases, the J end by 4 bases, with 10 bases between. The CDR3, as DNA: TGTGCCAGCAGCCGTTTGGGGGCAGAGACCCAGTACTTC. This encodes CASSRLGAETQYF.

This chain uses TRBV6-5 with TRBJ1-6, with D tentatively TRBD1 (6 bases). Trimming stripped 0 bases from V and 9 bases from J, with 12 bases between. Germline CDR1 is MNHEY and CDR2 is SVGAGI. The CDR3 runs 15 residues. CDR3 loop: CASSYSRTVFSPLHF. CDR3 sequence (DNA): TGTGCCAGCAGTTACTCGAGGACAGTTTTTTCACCCCTCCACTTT.

The rearrangement links TRBV20-1 to TRBJ1-5; D gene unclear. Trimming took off 3 bases at V and 2 bases at J, with 11 bases between the two ends. This CDR3 region has 14 residues. Germline V gene sequence: CDR1 DFQATT, CDR2 SNEGSKA (reference sequence). The CDR3 loop is CSASNSLRNQPQHF. In DNA form, the CDR3 reads TGCAGTGCTAGTAACAGCTTACGCAATCAGCCCCAGCATTTT.

The chain carries TRBV28 and TRBJ1-3; perhaps TRBD1 as D (5 bases). Germline V CDR1 and CDR2: MDHEN, SYDVKM. V lost 6 bases to trimming and J lost 0 bases, with 21 bases between them. There are 18 residues in the CDR3. The CDR3 loop is CASSLSGRNRISGNTIYF. The CDR3 DNA follows: TGTGCCAGCAGCCTTAGCGGTCGGAACAGGATCTCTGGAAACACCATATATTTT.

The chain has TRBV28 and TRBJ1-1; 8 bases agree with TRBD1. CDR1 and CDR2 from the germline V gene are MDHEN and SYDVKM. This CDR3 region has 13 residues. V was clipped by 4 bases and J by 8 bases; unmatched bases: 6. CDR3 loop: CASSSPGDREAFF. Written as DNA, the CDR3 is TGTGCCAGCAGTTCCCCGGGGGACAGGGAAGCTTTCTTT.